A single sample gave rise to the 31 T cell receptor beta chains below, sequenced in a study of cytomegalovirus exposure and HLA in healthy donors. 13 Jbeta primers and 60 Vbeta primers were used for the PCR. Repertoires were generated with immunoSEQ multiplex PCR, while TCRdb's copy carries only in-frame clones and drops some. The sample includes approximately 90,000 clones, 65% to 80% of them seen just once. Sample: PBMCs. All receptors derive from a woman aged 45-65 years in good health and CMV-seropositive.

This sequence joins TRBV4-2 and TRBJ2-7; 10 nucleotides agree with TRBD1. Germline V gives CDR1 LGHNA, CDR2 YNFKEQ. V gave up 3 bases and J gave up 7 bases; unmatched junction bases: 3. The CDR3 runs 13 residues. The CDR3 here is CASSQVGQGEQYF. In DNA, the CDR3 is TGTGCCAGCAGCCAGGTGGGACAGGGGGAGCAGTACTTC.

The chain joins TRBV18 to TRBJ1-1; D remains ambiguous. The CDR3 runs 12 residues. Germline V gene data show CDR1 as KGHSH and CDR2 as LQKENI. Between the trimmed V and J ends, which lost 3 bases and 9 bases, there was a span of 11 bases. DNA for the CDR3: TGTGCCAGCTCACCCCAGGATTACAAAGCTTTCTTT. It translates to CASSPQDYKAFF.

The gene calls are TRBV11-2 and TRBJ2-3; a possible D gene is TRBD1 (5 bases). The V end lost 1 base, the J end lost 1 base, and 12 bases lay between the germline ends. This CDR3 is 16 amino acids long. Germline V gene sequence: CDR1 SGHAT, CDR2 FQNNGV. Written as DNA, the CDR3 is TGTGCCAGCAGCTTAGGTTCAGGGCTGGGCACAGATACGCAGTATTTT. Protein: CASSLGSGLGTDTQYF.

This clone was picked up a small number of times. CDR3 residues: CASSVAAGVLAEAFF. The CDR3 DNA is TGTGCCAGCAGCGTAGCGGCGGGCGTTCTCGCTGAAGCTTTCTTT. The J gene is TRBJ1-1, the V gene TRBV9; no reliable D call. V shed 0 bases and J shed 6 bases, with 15 bases lying between them. The germline V gene has CDR1 SGDLS and CDR2 YYNGEE. The CDR3 has 15 residues.

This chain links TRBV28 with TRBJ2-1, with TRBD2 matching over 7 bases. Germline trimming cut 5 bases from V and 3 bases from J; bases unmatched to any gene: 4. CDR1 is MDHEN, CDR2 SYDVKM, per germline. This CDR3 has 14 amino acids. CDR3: CASSEAGVYNEQFF. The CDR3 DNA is TGTGCCAGCAGTGAGGCGGGAGTCTACAATGAGCAGTTCTTC.

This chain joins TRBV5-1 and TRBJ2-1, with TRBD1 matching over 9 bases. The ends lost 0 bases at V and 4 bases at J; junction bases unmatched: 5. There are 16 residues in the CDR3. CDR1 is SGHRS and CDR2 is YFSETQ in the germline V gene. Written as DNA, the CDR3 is TGCGCCAGCAGCTTGGGGACAGGGGTGGCGTACAATGAGCAGTTCTTC. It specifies CASSLGTGVAYNEQFF.

CDR3 bases: TGTGCCTGGATGTACTCCTGGACAGGGAAAGCTTTCTTT. As protein: CAWMYSWTGKAFF. The chain has TRBV30 and TRBJ1-1; the match to TRBD1 covers 8 bases. The CDR3 runs 13 residues. CDR1 is GTSNPN, CDR2 SVGIG, per germline (reference sequence). With 4 bases clipped from V and 9 bases from J, the junction kept 10 bases outside the gene matches.

The CDR3 bases are TGCGCCAGCAGCCAGCTCCCCGATACTAGCGGAGGCTCCTACAATGAGCAGTTCTTC. Its protein is CASSQLPDTSGGSYNEQFF. The rearrangement links TRBV4-1 to TRBJ2-1; 8 bases map to TRBD2. After removal of 3 bases from V and 0 bases from J, the junction contained 13 bases not matched to a gene. Germline V gene sequence: CDR1 MGHRA, CDR2 YSYEKL. CDR3 length: 19 amino acids.

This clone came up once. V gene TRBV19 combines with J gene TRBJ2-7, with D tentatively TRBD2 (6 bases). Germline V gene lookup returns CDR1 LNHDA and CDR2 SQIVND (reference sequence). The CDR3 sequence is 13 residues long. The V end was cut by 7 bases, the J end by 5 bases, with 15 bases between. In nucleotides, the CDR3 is TGTGCCAGTACCGGGACTGCTAGGAACGAGCAGTACTTC. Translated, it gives CASTGTARNEQYF.

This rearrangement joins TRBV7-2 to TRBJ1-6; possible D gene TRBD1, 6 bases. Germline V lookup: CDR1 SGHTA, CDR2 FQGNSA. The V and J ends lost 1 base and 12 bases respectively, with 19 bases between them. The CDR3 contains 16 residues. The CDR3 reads CASSLEGNRDPKPLHF. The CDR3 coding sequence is TGTGCCAGCAGCTTAGAGGGCAACAGGGACCCTAAACCCCTCCACTTT. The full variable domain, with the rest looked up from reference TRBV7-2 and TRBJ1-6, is GAGVSQSPSNKVTEKGKDVELRCDPISGHTALYWYRQSLGQGLEFLIYFQGNSAPDKSGLPSDRFSAERTGGSVSTLTIQRTQQEDSAVYLCASSLEGNRDPKPLHFGNGTRLTVT.

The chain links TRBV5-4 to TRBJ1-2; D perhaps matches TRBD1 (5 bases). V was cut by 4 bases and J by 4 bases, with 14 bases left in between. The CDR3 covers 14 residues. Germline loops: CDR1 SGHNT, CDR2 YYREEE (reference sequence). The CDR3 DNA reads TGTGCCAGCAGCCCGCGGGGGGAAGGCTATGGCTACACCTTC. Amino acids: CASSPRGEGYGYTF.

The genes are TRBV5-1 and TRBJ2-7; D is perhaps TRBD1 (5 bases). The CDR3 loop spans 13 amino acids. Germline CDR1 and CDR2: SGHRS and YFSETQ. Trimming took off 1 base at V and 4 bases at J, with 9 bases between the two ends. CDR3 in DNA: TGCGCCAGCAGCTTGTGGGGCACGTACGAGCAGTACTTC. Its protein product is CASSLWGTYEQYF. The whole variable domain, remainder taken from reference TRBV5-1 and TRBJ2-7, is KAGVTQTPRYLIKTRGQQVTLSCSPISGHRSVSWYQQTPGQGLQFLFEYFSETQRNKGNFPGRFSGRQFSNSRSEMNVSTLELGDSALYLCASSLWGTYEQYFGPGTRLTVT.

This chain's CDR3 is CASSSRSAKNIQYF. In DNA, the CDR3 is TGTGCCAGCAGTTCACGGTCTGCCAAAAACATTCAGTACTTC. This chain uses TRBV28 with TRBJ2-4; D unresolved. Germline values: CDR1 MDHEN, CDR2 SYDVKM. The ends were cut back, 4 bases at V and 1 base at J, with 8 bases in the middle. CDR3 size: 14 residues. The complete variable domain, with remaining parts taken from reference TRBV28 and TRBJ2-4, reads DVKVTQSSRYLVKRTGEKVFLECVQDMDHENMFWYRQDPGLGLRLIYFSYDVKMKEKGDIPEGYSVSREKKERFSLILESASTNQTSMYLCASSSRSAKNIQYFGAGTRLSVL.

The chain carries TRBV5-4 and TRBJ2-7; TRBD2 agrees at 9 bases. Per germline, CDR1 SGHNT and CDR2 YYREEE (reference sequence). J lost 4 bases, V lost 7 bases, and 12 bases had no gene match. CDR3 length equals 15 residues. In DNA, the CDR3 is TGTGCCAGCGCCCCTGCGGGGGGGGCTCTATACGAGCAGTACTTC. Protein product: CASAPAGGALYEQYF. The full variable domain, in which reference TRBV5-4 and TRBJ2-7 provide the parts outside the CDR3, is ETGVTQSPTHLIKTRGQQVTLRCSSQSGHNTVSWYQQALGQGPQFIFQYYREEENGRGNFPPRFSGLQFPNYSSELNVNALELDDSALYLCASAPAGGALYEQYFGPGTRLTVT.

This CDR3 is CASRDRGPYSNQPQHF. The CDR3 coding sequence is TGTGCCAGCAGGGACAGGGGGCCCTATAGCAATCAGCCCCAGCATTTT. The chain combines TRBV2 with TRBJ1-5, with 11 bases lining up with TRBD1. Losses at the gene ends were 6 bases for V and 0 bases for J; bases not matched to a gene: 4. The CDR3 runs 16 residues. CDR1 is SNHLY, CDR2 FYNNEI, per germline.

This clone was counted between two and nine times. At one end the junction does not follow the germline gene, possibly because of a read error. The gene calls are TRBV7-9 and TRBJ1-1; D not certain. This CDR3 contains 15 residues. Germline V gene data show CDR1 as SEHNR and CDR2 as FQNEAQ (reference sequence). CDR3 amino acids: CSSTLNTRMNTEAFF. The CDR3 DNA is TGTTCCAGCACCCTCAATACTAGAATGAACACTGAAGCTTTCTTT.

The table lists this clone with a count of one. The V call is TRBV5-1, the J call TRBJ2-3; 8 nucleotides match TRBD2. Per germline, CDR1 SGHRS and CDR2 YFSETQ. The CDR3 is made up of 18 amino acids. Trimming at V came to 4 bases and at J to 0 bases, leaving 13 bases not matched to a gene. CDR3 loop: CASSPLGIAGPSTDTQYF. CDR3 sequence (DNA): TGCGCCAGCAGCCCCTTGGGGATAGCGGGACCTAGCACAGATACGCAGTATTTT.

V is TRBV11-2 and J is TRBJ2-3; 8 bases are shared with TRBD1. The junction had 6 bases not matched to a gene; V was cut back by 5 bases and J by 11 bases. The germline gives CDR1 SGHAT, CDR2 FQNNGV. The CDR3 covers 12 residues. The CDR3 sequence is CASSPTGEEQYF. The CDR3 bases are TGTGCCAGCAGCCCGACAGGGGAGGAGCAGTATTTT.

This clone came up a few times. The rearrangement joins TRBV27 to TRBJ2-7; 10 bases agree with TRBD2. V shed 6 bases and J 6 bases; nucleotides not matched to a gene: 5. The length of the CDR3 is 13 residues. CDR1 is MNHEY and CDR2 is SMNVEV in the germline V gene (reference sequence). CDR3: CASRLAGLGEQYF. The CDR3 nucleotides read TGTGCCAGCAGACTAGCGGGATTGGGCGAGCAGTACTTC.

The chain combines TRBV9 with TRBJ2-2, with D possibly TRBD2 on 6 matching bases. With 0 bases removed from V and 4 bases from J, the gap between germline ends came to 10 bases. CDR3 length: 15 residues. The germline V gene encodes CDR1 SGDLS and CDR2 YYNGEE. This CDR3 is CASSVASDGTGELFF. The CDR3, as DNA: TGTGCCAGCAGCGTAGCTAGCGACGGCACCGGGGAGCTGTTTTTT.

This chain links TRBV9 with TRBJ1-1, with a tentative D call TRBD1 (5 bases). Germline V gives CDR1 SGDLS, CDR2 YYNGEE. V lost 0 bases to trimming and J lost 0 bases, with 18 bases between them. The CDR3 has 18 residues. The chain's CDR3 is CASSVGPNLAGMNTEAFF. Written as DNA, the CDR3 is TGTGCCAGCAGCGTAGGGCCCAACCTGGCAGGGATGAACACTGAAGCTTTCTTT.

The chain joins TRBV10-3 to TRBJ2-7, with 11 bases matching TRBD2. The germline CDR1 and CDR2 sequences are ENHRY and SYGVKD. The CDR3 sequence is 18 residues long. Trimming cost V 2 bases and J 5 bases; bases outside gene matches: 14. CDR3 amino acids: CAISEHRGVAGGANEQYF. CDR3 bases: TGTGCCATCAGTGAGCACAGGGGAGTAGCGGGAGGGGCCAACGAGCAGTACTTC.

The CDR3 DNA sequence: TGCGCCAGCAGCCAAGATGAGCGGGGGATCTACAATGAGCAGTTCTTC. Encoded protein: CASSQDERGIYNEQFF. This chain joins TRBV4-1 and TRBJ2-1; 8 bases align to TRBD2. This CDR3 contains 16 residues. V dropped 0 bases and J dropped 3; count of bases not matched to a gene: 4. Per the germline V gene, CDR1 is MGHRA and CDR2 is YSYEKL.

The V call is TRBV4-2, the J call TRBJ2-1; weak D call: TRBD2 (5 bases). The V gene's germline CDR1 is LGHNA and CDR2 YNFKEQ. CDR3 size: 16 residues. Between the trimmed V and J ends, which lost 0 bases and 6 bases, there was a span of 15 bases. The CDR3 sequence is CASSQEWTAGGNEQFF. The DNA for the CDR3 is TGTGCCAGCAGCCAAGAATGGACCGCGGGCGGCAATGAGCAGTTCTTC.

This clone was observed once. In nucleotides, the CDR3 is TGTGCCAGCAGCCGACAGGGGCGCGAGACCCAGTACTTC. Translated: CASSRQGRETQYF. The chain links TRBV7-2 to TRBJ2-5; 8 bases fit TRBD1. This CDR3 has 13 residues. V was clipped by 5 bases and J by 5 bases; unmatched bases: 4. Germline-derived CDR1 and CDR2 are SGHTA and FQGNSA.

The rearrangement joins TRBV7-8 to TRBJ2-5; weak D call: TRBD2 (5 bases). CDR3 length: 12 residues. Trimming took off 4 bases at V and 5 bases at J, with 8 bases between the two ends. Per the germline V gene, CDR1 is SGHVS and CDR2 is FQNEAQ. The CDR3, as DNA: TGTGCCAGCAGCTCAACGGGGGAGACCCAGTACTTC. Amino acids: CASSSTGETQYF.

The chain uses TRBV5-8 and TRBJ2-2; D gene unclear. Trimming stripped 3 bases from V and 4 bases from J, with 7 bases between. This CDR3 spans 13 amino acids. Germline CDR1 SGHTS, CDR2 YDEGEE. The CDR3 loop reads CASSSYGTGELFF. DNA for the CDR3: TGTGCCAGCAGCTCCTACGGCACCGGGGAGCTGTTTTTT.

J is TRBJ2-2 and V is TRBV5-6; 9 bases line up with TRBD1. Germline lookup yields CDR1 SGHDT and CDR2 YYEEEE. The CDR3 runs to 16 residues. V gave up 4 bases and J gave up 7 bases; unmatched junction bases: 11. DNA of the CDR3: TGTGCCAGCAGCCCCCGGACAGGGGCTAGCGGCGGGGAGCTGTTTTTT. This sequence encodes CASSPRTGASGGELFF.

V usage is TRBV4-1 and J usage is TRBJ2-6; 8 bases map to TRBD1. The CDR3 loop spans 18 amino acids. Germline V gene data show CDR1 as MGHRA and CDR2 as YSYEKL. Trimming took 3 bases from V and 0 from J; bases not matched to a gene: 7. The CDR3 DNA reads TGCGCCAGCAGCCAGAGACAGGGGTCTATCTCTGGGGCCAACGTCCTGACTTTC. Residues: CASSQRQGSISGANVLTF.

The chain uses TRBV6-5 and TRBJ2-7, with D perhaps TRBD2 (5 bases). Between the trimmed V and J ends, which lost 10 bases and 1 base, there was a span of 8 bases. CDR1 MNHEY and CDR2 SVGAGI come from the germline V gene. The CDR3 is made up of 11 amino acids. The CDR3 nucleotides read TGTGCCACACGGACTTCCTACGAGCAGTACTTC. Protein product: CATRTSYEQYF.

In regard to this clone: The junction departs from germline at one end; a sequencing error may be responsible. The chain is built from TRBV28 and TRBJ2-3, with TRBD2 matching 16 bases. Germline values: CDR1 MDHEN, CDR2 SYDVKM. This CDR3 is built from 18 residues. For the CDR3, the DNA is TGTGCCAGCAGTATGGGACTAGCGGGAGGGGCTAGCATAGATACGCAGTATTTT. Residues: CASSMGLAGGASIDTQYF. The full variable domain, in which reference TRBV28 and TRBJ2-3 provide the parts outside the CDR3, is DVKVTQSSRYLVKRTGEKVFLECVQDMDHENMFWYRQDPGLGLRLIYFSYDVKMKEKGDIPEGYSVSREKKERFSLILESASTNQTSMYLCASSMGLAGGASIDTQYFGPGTRLTVL.